Each of the 16 T cell receptor beta chains below was sequenced from the same sample in a study of cytomegalovirus exposure and HLA in healthy donors. Here immunoSEQ multiplex PCR was the method, and the copy in TCRdb shows in-frame clones only, minus some. The data contain around 150,000 clones, approximately 80% of them seen just once; the ten biggest clones take up 30%. Specimen: PBMCs. These receptors were taken from a man aged 25-45 years in good health and CMV-seropositive.

The rearrangement links TRBV5-1 to TRBJ2-2; tentatively, D is TRBD1 (6 bases). The CDR3 is 14 amino acids. V was shortened by 4 bases and J by 6 bases, with 13 bases between the two germline ends. Germline assignment: CDR1 SGHRS and CDR2 YFSETQ. CDR3: CASSLSQGPGELFF. The CDR3 bases are TGCGCCAGCAGCCTGTCGCAGGGGCCCGGGGAGCTGTTTTTT.

This clone came up a few times. This specimen includes other DNA sequences encoding the same CDR3. The V and J genes are TRBV19 and TRBJ1-1; D is ambiguous. Trimming stripped 5 bases from V and 0 bases from J, with 7 bases between. Germline loops: CDR1 LNHDA, CDR2 SQIVND (reference sequence). The length of the CDR3 is 13 residues. In DNA form, the CDR3 reads TGTGCCAGTAGTCCCAGATTGAACACTGAAGCTTTCTTT. Protein product: CASSPRLNTEAFF. Together with reference TRBV19 and TRBJ1-1, the CDR3 gives the full variable domain: DGGITQSPKYLFRKEGQNVTLSCEQNLNHDAMYWYRQDPGQGLRLIYYSQIVNDFQKGDIAEGYSVSREKKESFPLTVTSAQKNPTAFYLCASSPRLNTEAFFGQGTRLTVV.

The chain employs TRBV6-4 and TRBJ2-4, with a possible D match to TRBD2 (6 bases). CDR3 size: 15 residues. Trimming took 9 bases from V and 2 from J, leaving 17 bases between them. Germline CDR1 MRHNA, CDR2 SNTAGT. Written as DNA, the CDR3 is TGTGCCAGAGAAGGGAGGACCTTTTCCAAAAACATTCAGTACTTC. This encodes CAREGRTFSKNIQYF.

The rearrangement links TRBV18 to TRBJ2-3, with TRBD1 as a possible D gene (5 bases). Germline-derived CDR1 and CDR2 are KGHSH and LQKENI. Deletions cut 6 bases from V and 3 bases from J, with 16 bases between. The CDR3 totals 15 residues. The CDR3 spells CASSPGLGLTDTQYF. The CDR3 DNA sequence: TGTGCCAGCTCTCCTGGATTGGGGCTTACAGATACGCAGTATTTT.

The V gene is TRBV19, the J gene TRBJ2-7; perhaps TRBD2 as D (5 bases). The V gene's germline CDR1 is LNHDA and CDR2 SQIVND (reference sequence). This CDR3 has 15 residues. V lost 3 bases and J lost 0, with 12 bases in between. CDR3 nucleotide sequence: TGTGCCAGTAGTATGCGGCGGGCCGGCTCCTACGAGCAGTACTTC. Translation gives CASSMRRAGSYEQYF. Based on the CDR3 plus reference TRBV19 and TRBJ2-7, the full variable domain is DGGITQSPKYLFRKEGQNVTLSCEQNLNHDAMYWYRQDPGQGLRLIYYSQIVNDFQKGDIAEGYSVSREKKESFPLTVTSAQKNPTAFYLCASSMRRAGSYEQYFGPGTRLTVT.

This clone was detected only once. The J gene is TRBJ2-7, the V gene TRBV10-3; D ambiguous. The V gene lost 2 bases and the J gene lost 4 bases, with 6 bases spanning the gap. The germline CDR1 and CDR2 sequences are ENHRY and SYGVKD. CDR3 size: 12 residues. CDR3 nucleotides: TGTGCCATCAGTGAGAGTAGTTACGAGCAGTACTTC. Residues: CAISESSYEQYF.

The rearrangement joins TRBV5-4 to TRBJ2-7; weak D call: TRBD1 (6 bases). Germline V gene sequence: CDR1 SGHNT, CDR2 YYREEE (reference sequence). The CDR3 has 16 residues. Trimming shortened V by 0 bases and J by 0 bases, and 13 bases separated the two germline ends. The CDR3 coding sequence is TGTGCCAGCAGCTTGGTTACAGGGTCAGGCTCCTACGAGCAGTACTTC. It encodes CASSLVTGSGSYEQYF.

The chain joins TRBV5-6 to TRBJ1-2; a weak D match, TRBD1 (5 bases). Trimming left V 4 bases short and J 5 bases short, with 9 bases between. The germline gives CDR1 SGHDT, CDR2 YYEEEE. CDR3 length: 12 amino acids. This CDR3 reads CASSTDRYGYTF. CDR3 nucleotide sequence: TGTGCCAGCAGCACTGACAGATATGGCTACACCTTC.

V and J are TRBV11-3 and TRBJ2-1, with TRBD2 matching over 8 bases. The germline V gene has CDR1 SGHNT and CDR2 YENEEA. This CDR3 is built from 15 residues. With V trimmed by 3 bases and J by 0 bases, 1 base remained unmatched. CDR3 DNA sequence: TGTGCCAGCAGCTTCGCGGGAGGCTCCTACAATGAGCAGTTCTTC. This codes for CASSFAGGSYNEQFF.

The sample holds many counts of this clone. The V call is TRBV7-3, the J call TRBJ2-6, with no clear D. The CDR3 consists of 16 residues. CDR1 SGHTA and CDR2 FQGTGA come from the germline V gene. V was shortened by 1 base and J by 1 base, with 8 bases between the two germline ends. This CDR3 is CASSLMSLSGANVLTF. CDR3 bases: TGTGCCAGCAGCTTAATGTCCCTGTCTGGGGCCAACGTCCTGACTTTC.

This clone showed up just once. The chain employs TRBV5-6 and TRBJ1-2; 10 positions agree with TRBD1. The CDR3 spans 15 residues. The V gene's germline CDR1 is SGHDT and CDR2 YYEEEE. V lost 2 bases and J lost 2; bases outside the gene matches: 3. DNA for the CDR3: TGTGCCAGCAGCTTCCAGGGACAGGGGAACTATGGCTACACCTTC. Translation gives CASSFQGQGNYGYTF.

This chain connects TRBV15 to TRBJ1-4; D is possibly TRBD1 (5 bases). With 1 base removed from V and 6 bases from J, the gap between germline ends came to 15 bases. The CDR3 runs 16 residues. In germline, CDR1 is LNHNV, CDR2 YYDKDF (reference sequence). CDR3 nucleotides: TGTGCCACCAGCAGAGTACTATCCAGGGTACATGAAAAACTGTTTTTT. It codes for CATSRVLSRVHEKLFF.

The CDR3 spells CASSLGTSGSGETQYF. DNA for the CDR3: TGTGCCAGCAGCTTGGGGACTAGCGGGAGTGGTGAGACCCAGTACTTC. The rearrangement links TRBV7-9 to TRBJ2-5; 14 bases align to TRBD2. The V gene's germline CDR1 is SEHNR and CDR2 FQNEAQ (reference sequence). The V gene end was trimmed by 3 bases and the J gene end by 5 bases; junction bases not matched to a gene: 5. The CDR3 spans 16 residues.

The V gene is TRBV19, the J gene TRBJ1-1, with a tentative D call TRBD1 (5 bases). The germline V gene encodes CDR1 LNHDA and CDR2 SQIVND (reference sequence). The CDR3 is made up of 18 amino acids. The V and J ends lost 1 base and 2 bases respectively, with 20 bases between them. CDR3 region: CASSIGGSTGGENTEAFF. For the CDR3, the DNA is TGTGCCAGTAGTATAGGAGGTAGCACCGGAGGGGAAAACACTGAAGCTTTCTTT. Filled out from reference TRBV19 and TRBJ1-1, the complete variable domain reads DGGITQSPKYLFRKEGQNVTLSCEQNLNHDAMYWYRQDPGQGLRLIYYSQIVNDFQKGDIAEGYSVSREKKESFPLTVTSAQKNPTAFYLCASSIGGSTGGENTEAFFGQGTRLTVV.

The table lists this clone with a count of one. This chain connects TRBV6-5 to TRBJ1-1; D is unresolved. Looked up from germline, CDR1 is MNHEY and CDR2 is SVGAGI. Deletions cut 3 bases from V and 6 bases from J, with 8 bases between. CDR3 length: 12 residues. For the CDR3, the DNA is TGTGCCAGCAGTTATCGAACATCTGAAGCTTTCTTT. Protein product: CASSYRTSEAFF.

The gene calls are TRBV19 and TRBJ2-2, with D tentatively TRBD1 (6 bases). This CDR3 comprises 16 residues. In germline, CDR1 is LNHDA, CDR2 SQIVND (reference sequence). Trimming removed 0 bases from V and 2 bases from J, with 10 bases in between. The CDR3 loop reads CASSIDQGLNTGELFF. DNA of the CDR3: TGTGCCAGTAGTATAGATCAGGGGCTTAACACCGGGGAGCTGTTTTTT.